The 27 T cell receptor beta chains below were found in one sample sequenced in a study of response to subunit inactivated influenza vaccine. MiXCR, run by TCRdb on the RT-PCR reads, gives a single entry per CDR3 protein. The sample records around 480,000 distinct CDR3 sequences, approximately 15% being singletons. The specimen was CD4+ T cells sorted from PBMCs, collected roughly 24 months after vaccination. The receptor source for this set is a man aged 50 to 75 who received an inactivated influenza vaccine.

This clonotype was counted at least ten times. The CDR3 region has the DNA TGCAGTGCCCCGGACACACCCCCCAAAAACATTCAGTACTTC. Translating gives CSAPDTPPKNIQYF. J is TRBJ2-4 and V is TRBV20-1, with D perhaps matching TRBD1 (5 bases). This CDR3 is built from 14 residues. In germline, CDR1 is DFQATT, CDR2 SNEGSKA (reference sequence). V was clipped by 6 bases and J by 2 bases, with 14 bases between them.

This clonotype was seen only a few times. The rearrangement joins TRBV13 to TRBJ2-7; the D gene is possibly TRBD2 (6 bases). The CDR3 length is 16 residues. Between the trimmed V and J ends, which lost 6 bases and 2 bases, there was a span of 20 bases. Germline V CDR1 and CDR2: PRHDT, FYEKMQ (reference sequence). The CDR3 region is CASRPGGRQLTYEQYF. The CDR3 region has the DNA TGTGCCAGCAGACCTGGAGGGCGGCAGTTGACCTACGAGCAGTACTTC.

The CDR3 sequence is CSAVVGLADYEQYF. CDR3 bases: TGCAGTGCTGTCGTAGGACTAGCGGACTACGAGCAGTACTTC. The genes are TRBV20-1 and TRBJ2-7; TRBD2 matches at 10 bases. This CDR3 comprises 14 residues. Germline CDR1 DFQATT, CDR2 SNEGSKA (reference sequence). V was pared by 5 bases and J by 3 bases, with 7 bases of the junction left unmatched.

The chain couples TRBV5-1 to TRBJ2-5, with unresolved D. Germline CDR1 is SGHRS and CDR2 is YFSETQ. V gave up 1 base and J gave up 1 base, with 8 bases separating them. The length of the CDR3 is 14 residues. The CDR3 loop reads CASSLLGTQETQYF. Here the CDR3 DNA reads TGCGCCAGCAGCTTGCTCGGCACCCAAGAGACCCAGTACTTC.

This clonotype was observed a handful of times. This chain joins TRBV15 and TRBJ2-5; no clear D gene. The germline V gene has CDR1 LNHNV and CDR2 YYDKDF (reference sequence). Trimming shortened V by 4 bases and J by 4 bases, and 7 bases separated the two germline ends. The CDR3 extends over 12 amino acids. The CDR3 DNA reads as TGTGCCACCAGCAAGGGTCGAGAGACCCAGTACTTC. It specifies CATSKGRETQYF.

Ten or more counts support this clonotype. The chain employs TRBV20-1 and TRBJ2-3, with 7 bases aligning to TRBD2. The CDR3 runs 15 residues. Germline assignment: CDR1 DFQATT and CDR2 SNEGSKA (reference sequence). V trimming: 3 bases; J trimming: 1 base; junction bases outside the gene matches: 7. CDR3 loop: CSARAGGGRTDTQYF. CDR3 sequence (DNA): TGCAGTGCTAGGGCCGGCGGGGGTCGCACAGATACGCAGTATTTT.

The V call is TRBV11-2, the J call TRBJ2-3; the match to TRBD2 covers 7 bases. The junction had 6 bases not matched to a gene; V was cut back by 7 bases and J by 2 bases. The CDR3 loop spans 14 amino acids. Germline V CDR1 and CDR2: SGHAT, FQNNGV. The CDR3 protein is CASTRGVTTDTQYF. CDR3 nucleotides: TGTGCCAGCACCCGGGGGGTGACCACAGATACGCAGTATTTT.

This clonotype showed up just a few times. CDR3 protein: CASSQGWGDNYGYTF. The DNA of the CDR3 is TGCGCCAGCAGCCAAGGTTGGGGAGATAACTATGGCTACACCTTC. The chain uses TRBV4-3 and TRBJ1-2, with D unresolved. This CDR3 has 15 residues. Germline CDR1 is LGHNA and CDR2 is YSLEER. V lost 1 base, J lost 1 base, and 10 bases lay in between.

The chain carries TRBV6-2 or TRBV6-3 and TRBJ1-1; 7 bases align to TRBD1. With 6 bases clipped from V and 1 base from J, the junction kept 5 bases outside the gene matches. Germline V gene sequence: CDR1 MNHEY, CDR2 SVGEGT. This CDR3 is 14 amino acids long. Here the CDR3 reads CASSSGQSNTEAFF. As DNA, the CDR3 is TGTGCCAGCAGCTCGGGACAGTCGAACACTGAAGCTTTCTTT.

The genes are TRBV5-1 and TRBJ2-7, with 10 bases lining up with TRBD1. The CDR3 runs 15 residues. The ends lost 7 bases at V and 1 base at J; junction bases unmatched: 8. Germline V gives CDR1 SGHRS, CDR2 YFSETQ. Here the CDR3 DNA reads TGCGCCAGCGACGGAGGGGACAGGGGTTCCTACGAGCAGTACTTC. Protein: CASDGGDRGSYEQYF.

The sample holds many counts of this clonotype. This chain uses TRBV7-9 with TRBJ2-1; perhaps D is TRBD1 or TRBD2 (5 bases each). V was clipped by 2 bases and J by 7 bases, with 15 bases between them. This CDR3 has 15 amino acids. Germline CDR1 and CDR2: SEHNR and FQNEAQ (reference sequence). Here the CDR3 reads CASSLMTGTGNEQFF. CDR3 in DNA: TGTGCCAGCAGCTTAATGACCGGGACGGGGAATGAGCAGTTCTTC.

The rearrangement joins TRBV6-2 or TRBV6-3 to TRBJ2-7, with 12 bases identical to TRBD2. Per germline, CDR1 MNHEY and CDR2 SVGEGT. V was pared by 2 bases and J by 0 bases, with 2 bases of the junction left unmatched. The CDR3 sequence is 16 residues long. The CDR3 here is CASSYRTSGNSYEQYF. In DNA, the CDR3 is TGTGCCAGCAGTTACCGGACTAGCGGGAACTCCTACGAGCAGTACTTC.

This clonotype has only a few counts. V and J are TRBV19 and TRBJ2-1; 13 nucleotides agree with TRBD2. This CDR3 spans 18 amino acids. Germline V CDR1 and CDR2: LNHDA, SQIVND (reference sequence). V lost 3 bases and J lost 7; bases outside the gene matches: 12. This CDR3 is CASSMRIWTSGRHNEQFF. As DNA, the CDR3 is TGTGCCAGTAGTATGCGTATTTGGACTAGCGGGAGACATAATGAGCAGTTCTTC.

The chain has TRBV24-1 and TRBJ1-2; a possible D gene is TRBD1 (6 bases). This CDR3 contains 13 residues. V shed 4 bases and J shed 8 bases, with 13 bases lying between them. In germline, CDR1 is KGHDR, CDR2 SFDVKD. The CDR3 sequence: CATSDNRVLGYTF. The DNA for the CDR3 is TGTGCCACCAGTGACAACAGGGTGTTGGGCTACACCTTC.

The V gene is TRBV2, the J gene TRBJ2-7; a possible D gene is TRBD1 (6 bases). The CDR3 has 14 residues. Deletions cut 5 bases from V and 1 base from J, with 12 bases between. Looked up from germline, CDR1 is SNHLY and CDR2 is FYNNEI. CDR3: CASSRAGTSYEQYF. CDR3 bases: TGTGCCAGCAGTCGAGCCGGGACATCCTACGAGCAGTACTTC.

This chain links TRBV6-2 or TRBV6-3 with TRBJ2-5; 14 bases align to TRBD2. Germline V CDR1 and CDR2: MNHEY, SVGEGT. V gave up 5 bases and J gave up 5 bases; unmatched junction bases: 4. The CDR3 loop spans 15 amino acids. This CDR3 reads CASSAGLAGVETQYF. CDR3 nucleotides: TGTGCCAGCAGTGCGGGACTAGCGGGAGTGGAGACCCAGTACTTC.

This clonotype appeared many times. The chain links TRBV4-1 to TRBJ2-7, with 7 bases lining up with TRBD1. CDR1 and CDR2 from the germline V gene are MGHRA and YSYEKL. The CDR3 spans 17 residues. V shed 4 bases, J shed 2 bases, and the junction held 14 bases outside the gene matches. CDR3 in amino acids: CASSPPYRGEYPYEQYF. CDR3 coding DNA: TGCGCCAGCAGCCCCCCATACAGGGGAGAGTACCCCTACGAGCAGTACTTC.

The V and J genes are TRBV28 and TRBJ1-1; unclear D gene. V was clipped by 4 bases and J by 6 bases, with 9 bases between them. The CDR3 consists of 12 residues. Germline assignment: CDR1 MDHEN and CDR2 SYDVKM. The CDR3 here is CASSSGTPEAFF. The CDR3 bases are TGTGCCAGCAGTTCGGGTACCCCTGAAGCTTTCTTT.

This clonotype was picked up many times. The chain recombines TRBV20-1 with TRBJ2-3, with D unclear. V was cut by 0 bases and J by 3 bases, with 10 bases left in between. The CDR3 totals 14 residues. CDR1 is DFQATT, CDR2 SNEGSKA, per germline (reference sequence). The CDR3 loop reads CSARDPGWTDTQYF. The CDR3, as DNA: TGCAGTGCTAGAGATCCAGGATGGACAGATACGCAGTATTTT.

The V and J genes are TRBV29-1 and TRBJ2-2, with 13 bases identical to TRBD2. The V gene end was trimmed by 6 bases and the J gene end by 3 bases; junction bases not matched to a gene: 4. This CDR3 has 15 amino acids. Germline assignment: CDR1 SQVTM and CDR2 ANQGSEA. CDR3 residues: CSVGLAGTHTGELFF. CDR3 DNA sequence: TGCAGCGTGGGACTAGCGGGGACCCACACCGGGGAGCTGTTTTTT.

The CDR3 protein is CATKSGDTDTQYF. CDR3 bases: TGTGCCACCAAGTCTGGAGACACAGATACGCAGTATTTT. This rearrangement joins TRBV15 to TRBJ2-3; D is ambiguous. Germline V gene sequence: CDR1 LNHNV, CDR2 YYDKDF (reference sequence). The CDR3 totals 13 residues. The V gene lost 7 bases and the J gene lost 2 bases, with 10 bases spanning the gap.

V and J are TRBV20-1 and TRBJ2-1; TRBD2 matches at 8 bases. Germline V gene sequence: CDR1 DFQATT, CDR2 SNEGSKA (reference sequence). This CDR3 region has 16 residues. After removal of 7 bases from V and 2 bases from J, the junction contained 13 bases not matched to a gene. This CDR3 reads CSGQERAGAAYNEQFF. The CDR3, as DNA: TGCAGTGGCCAAGAGCGAGCGGGAGCAGCCTACAATGAGCAGTTCTTC.

This clonotype was seen only a few times. The genes are TRBV5-1 and TRBJ2-7; 10 nucleotides match TRBD1. V trimming: 5 bases; J trimming: 5 bases; junction bases outside the gene matches: 7. The CDR3 extends over 14 amino acids. Germline CDR1 SGHRS, CDR2 YFSETQ. The CDR3 region is CASSPGQGSHEQYF. In nucleotides, the CDR3 is TGCGCCAGCAGTCCGGGACAGGGGTCACACGAGCAGTACTTC.

This clonotype was observed a handful of times. This rearrangement joins TRBV6-5 to TRBJ1-2; no definite D call. This CDR3 is 11 amino acids long. CDR1 MNHEY and CDR2 SVGAGI come from the germline V gene. Trimming removed 8 bases from V and 6 bases from J, with 10 bases in between. The CDR3 loop reads CASGRLDGYTF. DNA for the CDR3: TGTGCCAGCGGACGGTTGGATGGCTACACCTTC.

This clonotype was observed a few times. The V and J genes are TRBV20-1 and TRBJ2-7, with 10 bases lining up with TRBD2. The CDR3 is 16 amino acids. Germline V gene sequence: CDR1 DFQATT, CDR2 SNEGSKA (reference sequence). Trimming removed 3 bases from V and 0 bases from J; junction bases left unmatched: 8. The CDR3, as DNA: TGCAGTGCTAGGGGAGCGGGAGGGCCTCTCTCCTACGAGCAGTACTTC. The encoded protein is CSARGAGGPLSYEQYF.

This clonotype was picked up many times. V is TRBV12-5 and J is TRBJ2-3; possibly TRBD2 for D (5 bases). Trimming shortened V by 6 bases and J by 0 bases, and 7 bases separated the two germline ends. Germline V gene data show CDR1 as LGHNT and CDR2 as FRNRAP. CDR3 length: 13 amino acids. The CDR3: CASGSGSTDTQYF. As DNA, the CDR3 is TGTGCTAGTGGAAGCGGTAGCACAGATACGCAGTATTTT.

This clonotype was counted many times. The chain has TRBV5-1 and TRBJ2-2, with 12 nucleotides matching TRBD2. This CDR3 is built from 19 residues. Germline CDR1 reads SGHRS; CDR2 reads YFSETQ. The junction had 17 bases not matched to a gene; V was cut back by 7 bases and J by 4 bases. CDR3 residues: CASGKGQKAGLAGTGELFF. In DNA form, the CDR3 reads TGCGCCAGCGGCAAGGGTCAGAAAGCGGGACTAGCGGGCACCGGGGAGCTGTTTTTT.